Listed below are T cell receptor beta chains from one sample, sequenced in a study of CD4 and CD8 cells across lung adenocarcinoma regions. TCRdb re-called the PCR reads through MiXCR, storing one row per CDR3 protein. The repertoire consists of 5,000 to 6,000 distinct CDR3 sequences, with approximately 50% occurring once and the leading ten covering approximately 20%. Sequencing was done on a sample of CD4+ T cells from the margin of a lung tumor. The source is a male donor with lung adenocarcinoma. The CD4 and CD8 labels of this study may be unreliable. Each CDR3 is given with its conserved first and last residue. The D gene is left open where the match is weak. A clone size is listed for some rows: how often the clone was seen (once, few, many), or a class if it is expanded.

d_gene,v_gene,j_gene,abundance,CDR3aa,CDR3nt
TRBD1,TRBV6-1,TRBJ2-5,NA,CARSPGQGEKQYF,TGTGCCAGGAGTCCGGGACAGGGCGAGAAGCAGTACTTC
NA,TRBV14,TRBJ2-1,NA,CASSQVGRNEQFF,TGTGCCAGCAGCCAAGTGGGTCGCAATGAGCAGTTCTTC
NA,TRBV3-1,TRBJ2-5,NA,CASIRVAPGGRGQETQYF,TGTGCCAGCATCCGAGTGGCCCCCGGGGGCCGTGGCCAAGAGACTCAGTACTTC
NA,TRBV6-5,TRBJ2-3,medium-sized,CASSLQGFTDTQYF,TGTGCCAGCAGTTTACAGGGCTTTACAGATACGCAGTATTTT
NA,TRBV6-1,TRBJ1-1,NA,CASSDSPGARPEAFF,TGTGCCAGCAGTGATTCCCCCGGGGCCCGGCCTGAAGCTTTCTTT
NA,TRBV4-1,TRBJ2-4,many,CASSQDEGTKNIQYF,TGCGCCAGCAGCCAAGATGAGGGGACCAAAAACATTCAGTACTTC
NA,TRBV10-1,TRBJ2-4,NA,CASSGRDHDIQYF,TGCGCCAGCAGTGGCCGGGACCATGACATCCAGTACTTC
TRBD1,TRBV6-1,TRBJ1-2,medium-sized,CASSEGGRGRRAYGYTF,TGTGCCAGCAGTGAAGGGGGCAGGGGGAGAAGGGCCTATGGCTACACCTTC
NA,TRBV6-1,TRBJ2-3,NA,CASNRVAGTFATDTQYF,TGTGCCAGCAACCGCGTCGCGGGGACGTTTGCCACAGACACGCAGTACTTT
NA,TRBV6-5,TRBJ2-7,few,CASSSGTASYEQYF,TGTGCCAGCAGTTCCGGGACGGCCTCCTACGAGCAGTACTTC
TRBD2,TRBV5-6,TRBJ2-1,NA,CASSSQGLAGNEQFF,TGTGCCAGCAGCTCCCAGGGACTAGCTGGCAATGAGCAGTTCTTC
NA,TRBV6-1,TRBJ2-1,NA,CASSEQGSYNEQFF,TGTGCCAGCAGTGAACAGGGCTCCTACAATGAGCAGTTCTTC
TRBD2,TRBV27,TRBJ2-1,few,CASRLAGGVNEQFF,TGTGCCAGCAGACTAGCGGGAGGTGTAAATGAGCAGTTCTTC
NA,TRBV6-1,TRBJ1-1,medium-sized,CASRTQKGLGEAFF,TGTGCCAGCAGGACACAAAAGGGACTTGGAGAAGCTTTCTTT
NA,TRBV6-1,TRBJ2-1,medium-sized,CATTVGAPHNEQFF,TGTGCCACCACGGTAGGAGCCCCACACAATGAGCAGTTCTTC
NA,TRBV6-1,TRBJ2-1,medium-sized,CASLETPSSYNEQFF,TGTGCCAGCTTAGAGACACCGAGCTCCTACAATGAGCAGTTCTTC
NA,TRBV27,TRBJ2-6,NA,CASSPEPHLVIRSGANVLTF,TGTGCCAGCAGCCCTGAGCCCCACTTAGTAATCCGATCTGGGGCCAACGTCCTGACTTTC
NA,TRBV27,TRBJ2-1,NA,CASSSIQDNEQFF,TGTGCCAGCAGTTCAATACAGGACAATGAGCAGTTCTTC
TRBD1,TRBV6-1,TRBJ1-1,NA,CASSEGSTGMNTEAFF,TGTGCCAGCAGTGAAGGTTCGACAGGGATGAACACTGAAGCTTTCTTT